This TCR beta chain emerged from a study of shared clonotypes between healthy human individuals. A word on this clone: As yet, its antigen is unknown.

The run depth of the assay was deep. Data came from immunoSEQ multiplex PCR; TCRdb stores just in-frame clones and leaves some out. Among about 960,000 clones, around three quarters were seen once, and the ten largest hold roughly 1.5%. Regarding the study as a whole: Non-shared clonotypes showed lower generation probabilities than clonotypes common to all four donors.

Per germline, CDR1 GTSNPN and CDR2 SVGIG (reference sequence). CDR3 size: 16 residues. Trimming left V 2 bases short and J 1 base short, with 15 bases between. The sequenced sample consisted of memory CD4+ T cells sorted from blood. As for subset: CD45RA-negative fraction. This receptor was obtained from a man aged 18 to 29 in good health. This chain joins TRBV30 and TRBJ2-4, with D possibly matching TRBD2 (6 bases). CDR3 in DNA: TGTGCCTGGAGTCTACAGATAAGCGGGGCCAAAAACATTCAGTACTTC. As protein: CAWSLQISGAKNIQYF.